The 19 T cell receptor beta chains below all came from one sample that was sequenced in a study of CD8 T cells in Susac syndrome. An amount of RNA that ranged from roughly 0.45 to 1 ug was reverse transcribed with random hexamers. TCRdb passed the immunoSEQ multiplex PCR reads through MiXCR, listing each CDR3 protein once. The top ten hold over 0.095% of the sample, which has approximately 150,000 distinct CDR3 sequences, 85% to 95% seen once. The sample consisted of CD4+ T cells from PBMCs. These receptors all stem from a human donor with multiple sclerosis.

This clonotype was found once. The chain uses TRBV20-1 and TRBJ2-1; 8 nucleotides match TRBD2. The ends lost 3 bases at V and 13 bases at J; junction bases unmatched: 14. Germline V lookup: CDR1 DFQATT, CDR2 SNEGSKA (reference sequence). CDR3 length: 14 residues. The CDR3: CSARLRGTSYNQFF. CDR3 sequence (DNA): TGCAGTGCTAGGTTAAGGGGGACTAGTTATAATCAGTTCTTC.

This rearrangement joins TRBV20-1 to TRBJ2-5, with 10 nucleotides matching TRBD1. Germline CDR1 reads DFQATT; CDR2 reads SNEGSKA (reference sequence). V was clipped by 5 bases and J by 4 bases; unmatched bases: 4. There are 13 residues in the CDR3. DNA of the CDR3: TGCAGTGCTTTTAGGACAGGGGGAGAGACCCAGTACTTC. Its protein is CSAFRTGGETQYF.

This chain links TRBV29-1 with TRBJ1-1; perhaps TRBD1 as D (5 bases). Germline V CDR1 and CDR2: SQVTM, ANQGSEA. Trimming left V 2 bases short and J 3 bases short, with 16 bases between. This CDR3 region has 15 residues. The CDR3 DNA follows: TGCAGCGTTGAATATCCAGGGTGGATGGACACTGAAGCTTTCTTT. This gives the protein CSVEYPGWMDTEAFF.

The chain joins TRBV9 to TRBJ2-3; 10 positions match TRBD1. Germline loops: CDR1 SGDLS, CDR2 YYNGEE. Trimming took 7 bases from V and 10 from J; bases not matched to a gene: 9. This CDR3 region has 13 residues. The CDR3 protein is CASGPGQGISQYF. DNA of the CDR3: TGTGCCAGCGGACCGGGACAGGGGATTTCGCAGTATTTT.

J is TRBJ1-5 and V is TRBV12-3 or TRBV12-4, with 8 bases that match TRBD1. The CDR3 covers 13 residues. The V gene end was trimmed by 8 bases and the J gene end by 6 bases; junction bases not matched to a gene: 6. The CDR3 sequence is CASRQGAGQPQHF. The CDR3 DNA sequence: TGTGCCAGCCGTCAGGGGGCAGGTCAGCCCCAGCATTTT.

The chain joins TRBV29-1 to TRBJ2-5; no definite D call. CDR1 and CDR2 (germline): SQVTM, ANQGSEA. The germline V and J ends were trimmed by 6 bases and 5 bases, with 10 bases remaining between them. The CDR3 spans 11 residues. This chain's CDR3 is CSVRILETQYF. The CDR3, as DNA: TGCAGCGTCAGAATACTGGAGACCCAGTACTTC.

With respect to this clonotype: An end of the junction differs from the germline gene, which may be a read error. This chain connects TRBV7-7 to TRBJ2-2; D call uncertain. The CDR3 runs to 14 residues. The V gene's germline CDR1 is SSHAT and CDR2 FNYEAQ (reference sequence). The chain's CDR3 is CASSLVGDTGELFF. Written as DNA, the CDR3 is TGTGCTAGCAGCTTAGTCGGAGACACCGGGGAGCTGTTTTTT.

The chain has TRBV13 and TRBJ1-2, with D uncertain. With 0 bases removed from V and 5 bases from J, the gap between germline ends came to 10 bases. This CDR3 region has 14 residues. Per the germline V gene, CDR1 is PRHDT and CDR2 is FYEKMQ (reference sequence). The CDR3 DNA reads TGTGCCAGCAGCTTAGGGCCAGGTTTTTATGGCTACACCTTC. Protein product: CASSLGPGFYGYTF.

The chain carries TRBV23-1 and TRBJ2-1; D remains unclear. TRBV23-1 belongs to the ORF category, with a function that is uncertain. V was trimmed by 0 bases and J by 4 bases, leaving 10 bases between them. The CDR3 covers 15 residues. In nucleotides, the CDR3 is TGCGCCAGCAGTCAATCAATGGGCAGATACAATGAGCAGTTCTTC. It translates to CASSQSMGRYNEQFF.

The V and J genes are TRBV7-8 and TRBJ2-3; 13 bases agree with TRBD2. The J segment lost 3 bases and the V segment lost 5 bases, leaving 8 bases of the junction unmatched. CDR3 length equals 17 residues. The germline CDR1 and CDR2 sequences are SGHVS and FQNEAQ. As DNA, the CDR3 is TGTGCCAGCAGCCCCCCGACTAGCGGGAGGTCAACAGATACGCAGTATTTT. This translates into CASSPPTSGRSTDTQYF. Supplemented by reference TRBV7-8 and TRBJ2-3, the full variable domain reads GAGVSQSPRYKVAKRGQDVALRCDPISGHVSLFWYQQALGQGPEFLTYFQNEAQLDKSGLPSDRFFAERPEGSVSTLKIQRTQQEDSAVYLCASSPPTSGRSTDTQYFGPGTRLTVL.

V usage is TRBV5-1 and J usage is TRBJ1-1; D is unresolved. Germline V gene data show CDR1 as SGHRS and CDR2 as YFSETQ. The CDR3 runs to 13 residues. Trimming cost V 2 bases and J 3 bases, with 8 bases left between them. The CDR3 region is CASSFSDDTEAFF. DNA for the CDR3: TGCGCCAGCAGCTTCAGTGACGACACTGAAGCTTTCTTT.

The rearrangement uses TRBV20-1 and TRBJ2-7, with 9 bases aligning to TRBD2. Germline V lookup: CDR1 DFQATT, CDR2 SNEGSKA (reference sequence). The CDR3 consists of 14 residues. CDR3 nucleotides: TGCACCGCTAGACGTAGCGGGAGATCCGGCGAGCAGTACTTC. It encodes CTARRSGRSGEQYF.

The J gene is TRBJ1-2, the V gene TRBV12-3 or TRBV12-4, with TRBD1 identical over 7 bases. The length of the CDR3 is 14 residues. V lost 6 bases to trimming and J lost 0 bases; unmatched junction nucleotides: 4. CDR3 sequence: CASRGTATNYGYTF. Here the CDR3 DNA reads TGTGCCAGCAGGGGGACAGCCACTAACTATGGCTACACCTTC.

The CDR3 protein is CATSRLQGRSNQPQHF. The CDR3, as DNA: TGTGCCACCAGCAGACTCCAGGGAAGGTCCAATCAGCCCCAGCATTTT. The rearrangement joins TRBV15 to TRBJ1-5; a weak D match, TRBD1 (5 bases). The CDR3 has 16 residues. V shed 2 bases and J shed 3 bases, with 14 bases lying between them. Germline CDR1 reads LNHNV; CDR2 reads YYDKDF (reference sequence).

The chain carries TRBV7-3 and TRBJ1-1; TRBD1 might be the D (6 bases). The CDR3 loop spans 13 amino acids. Germline CDR1 is SGHTA and CDR2 is FQGTGA. V lost 5 bases and J lost 4, with 11 bases in between. This CDR3 reads CASSVDSPTEAFF. In DNA form, the CDR3 reads TGTGCCAGCAGCGTGGACAGTCCCACTGAAGCTTTCTTT.

V is TRBV5-1 and J is TRBJ2-7; weak D call: TRBD1 (5 bases). The CDR3 contains 14 residues. Per germline, CDR1 SGHRS and CDR2 YFSETQ. V lost 0 bases to trimming and J lost 2 bases, with 9 bases between them. The CDR3 DNA is TGCGCCAGCAGCTTGGACGGACACCCCTACGAGCAGTACTTC. Amino acids: CASSLDGHPYEQYF.

This chain uses TRBV29-1 with TRBJ1-4, with TRBD1 identical over 7 bases. The length of the CDR3 is 12 residues. V gave up 7 bases and J gave up 7 bases; unmatched junction bases: 6. Germline values: CDR1 SQVTM, CDR2 ANQGSEA. CDR3 sequence: CSGRTGIEKLFF. CDR3 DNA sequence: TGCAGCGGGCGGACAGGAATTGAAAAACTGTTTTTT.

V is TRBV28 and J is TRBJ2-7; D might be TRBD2 (5 bases). The V gene lost 6 bases and the J gene lost 3 bases, with 18 bases spanning the gap. CDR1 MDHEN and CDR2 SYDVKM come from the germline V gene. This CDR3 spans 15 amino acids. CDR3 in amino acids: CASRPDGKTSYEQYF. CDR3 sequence (DNA): TGTGCCAGCAGGCCCGACGGGAAAACCAGCTACGAGCAGTACTTC. Based on the CDR3 plus reference TRBV28 and TRBJ2-7, the full variable domain is DVKVTQSSRYLVKRTGEKVFLECVQDMDHENMFWYRQDPGLGLRLIYFSYDVKMKEKGDIPEGYSVSREKKERFSLILESASTNQTSMYLCASRPDGKTSYEQYFGPGTRLTVT.

V and J are TRBV6-6 and TRBJ1-5, with D possibly TRBD1 on 5 matching bases. This CDR3 spans 14 amino acids. Trimming took off 6 bases at V and 3 bases at J, with 12 bases between the two ends. Germline CDR1 MNHNY, CDR2 SVGAGI (reference sequence). CDR3 nucleotides: TGTGCCAGCAGACCCCGGGGGGACAATCAGCCCCAGCATTTT. It yields the protein CASRPRGDNQPQHF.